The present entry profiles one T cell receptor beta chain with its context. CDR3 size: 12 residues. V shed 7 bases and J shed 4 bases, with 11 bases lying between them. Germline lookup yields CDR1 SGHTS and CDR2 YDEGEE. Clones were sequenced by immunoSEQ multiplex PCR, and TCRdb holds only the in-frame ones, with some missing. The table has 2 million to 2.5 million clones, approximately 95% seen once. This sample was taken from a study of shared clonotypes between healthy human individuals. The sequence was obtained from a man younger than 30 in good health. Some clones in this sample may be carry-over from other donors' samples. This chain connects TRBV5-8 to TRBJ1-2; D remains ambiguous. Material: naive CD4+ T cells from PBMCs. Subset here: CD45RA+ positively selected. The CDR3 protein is CASSLSLYGYTF. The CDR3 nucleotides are TGTGCCAGCTCGCTAAGCCTCTATGGCTACACCTTC.